A single sample gave rise to the 22 T cell receptor beta chains below, sequenced in a study of T cell responses to AZD1222 COVID-19 vaccine. TCRdb's table, derived via immunoSEQ multiplex PCR, lists solely in-frame clones and lacks some. The sample gives tens of thousands of clones, 65% to 80% of which show up once; 20% is in the top ten. The source material was peripheral blood, sampled on day 0 of MenACWY control vaccination. The origin of the receptors is an adult in good health.

V and J are TRBV21-1 and TRBJ1-2; TRBD1 is taken as the D call from the table, unchecked against the DNA. TRBV21-1 is recorded as a pseudogene. This CDR3 contains 15 residues. DNA for the CDR3: TGTGCCAGCAGCACACAGGGAAGACCTAGCTGCAGCTACACCTTC. Translation: CASSTQGRPSCSYTF.

The rearrangement uses TRBV14 and TRBJ1-2, with TRBD1 identical over 7 bases. In germline, CDR1 is SGHDN, CDR2 FVKESK. J was trimmed by 7 bases and V by 2 bases; bases with no gene match: 4. The CDR3 loop spans 13 amino acids. The CDR3 DNA reads TGTGCCAGCAGCCAAAGGGGGCAGGGTGGCTACACCTTC. This gives the protein CASSQRGQGGYTF.

The V call is TRBV6-2 or TRBV6-3, the J call TRBJ1-2; possibly TRBD1 for D (6 bases). V was pared by 5 bases and J by 5 bases, with 12 bases between. This CDR3 contains 13 residues. Germline V gene sequence: CDR1 MNHEY, CDR2 SVGEGT. The CDR3: CASSDEGGYGYTF. The DNA of the CDR3 is TGTGCCAGCAGTGACGAGGGGGGTTATGGCTACACCTTC.

V usage is TRBV11-2 and J usage is TRBJ2-1; D uncertain. This CDR3 has 11 amino acids. Germline CDR1 SGHAT, CDR2 FQNNGV. Between the trimmed V and J ends, which lost 2 bases and 16 bases, there was a span of 12 bases. The CDR3 region is CASSLSTPPFF. The CDR3 region has the DNA TGTGCCAGCAGCTTATCGACACCTCCTTTCTTC.

This sequence joins TRBV19 and TRBJ1-1; D is unresolved. V shed 1 base and J shed 0 bases, with 15 bases lying between them. Germline V gives CDR1 LNHDA, CDR2 SQIVND (reference sequence). The CDR3 length is 17 residues. The CDR3 DNA reads as TGTGCCAGTAGTATAGTAGGGAAGTCAAGAATGAACACTGAAGCTTTCTTT. Protein sequence: CASSIVGKSRMNTEAFF.

The V call is TRBV30, the J call TRBJ2-3, with 13 nucleotides matching TRBD2. The junction had 8 bases not matched to a gene; V was cut back by 3 bases and J by 2 bases. From germline, CDR1 is GTSNPN and CDR2 SVGIG (reference sequence). This CDR3 spans 17 amino acids. The CDR3 loop is CAWSQPGLAGLTDTQYF. The DNA for the CDR3 is TGTGCCTGGAGCCAGCCGGGACTAGCGGGACTCACAGATACGCAGTATTTT. The variable domain in full, completed from reference TRBV30 and TRBJ2-3, reads SQTIHQWPATLVQPVGSPLSLECTVEGTSNPNLYWYRQAAGRGLQLLFYSVGIGQISSEVPQNLSASRPQDRQFILSSKKLLLSDSGFYLCAWSQPGLAGLTDTQYFGPGTRLTVL.

J is TRBJ1-4 and V is TRBV11-3; D unresolved. The V gene lost 6 bases and the J gene lost 8 bases, with 13 bases spanning the gap. This CDR3 is 13 amino acids long. Germline-derived CDR1 and CDR2 are SGHNT and YENEEA. The CDR3 DNA is TGTGCCAGCAGATACGGAGGTTGGGAAAAACTGTTTTTT. Translation gives CASRYGGWEKLFF.

The rearrangement links TRBV2 to TRBJ1-1; D is perhaps TRBD1 (5 bases). Looked up from germline, CDR1 is SNHLY and CDR2 is FYNNEI. V lost 2 bases and J lost 4, with 14 bases in between. This CDR3 region has 15 residues. The CDR3 protein is CASSERRGAGTEAFF. CDR3 coding DNA: TGTGCCAGCAGTGAACGGAGAGGGGCCGGCACTGAAGCTTTCTTT.

The rearrangement links TRBV5-1 to TRBJ2-3; 7 nucleotides match TRBD1. CDR3 size: 16 residues. Germline CDR1 reads SGHRS; CDR2 reads YFSETQ. After removal of 0 bases from V and 4 bases from J, the junction contained 8 bases not matched to a gene. In DNA, the CDR3 is TGCGCCAGCAGCTTGGAGCCGAGGGGGCGACCAGATACGCAGTATTTT. Protein: CASSLEPRGRPDTQYF.

The V gene is TRBV19, the J gene TRBJ2-7; no firm D call. V lost 2 bases to trimming and J lost 3 bases, with 8 bases between them. The germline V gene has CDR1 LNHDA and CDR2 SQIVND (reference sequence). The CDR3 totals 13 residues. CDR3 sequence: CASSISPSYEQYF. The DNA for the CDR3 is TGTGCCAGTAGTATATCCCCTAGCTACGAGCAGTACTTC.

A remark on this clone: One end of the junction fails to match germline, which may point to a read error. The V call is TRBV2, the J call TRBJ2-1, with D possibly being TRBD1 or TRBD2 (5 bases each). Germline assignment: CDR1 SNHLY and CDR2 FYNNEI. This CDR3 has 11 amino acids. The CDR3 loop is CASTIIGVGVF. CDR3 nucleotide sequence: TGTGCCAGCACGATAATCGGGGTAGGGGTCTTC.

The chain uses TRBV3-1 (or the pseudogene TRBV3-2) and TRBJ2-7; TRBD2 matches 12 bases. Trimming took 2 bases from V and 7 from J; bases not matched to a gene: 9. The CDR3 extends over 16 amino acids. Per germline, CDR1 LGHDT and CDR2 YNNKEL (reference sequence). The CDR3: CASSQKQGLAGLEQYF. CDR3 nucleotides: TGTGCCAGCAGCCAAAAGCAAGGACTAGCGGGACTGGAGCAGTACTTC.

The chain employs TRBV30 and TRBJ1-3; perhaps TRBD1 as D (5 bases). The germline gives CDR1 GTSNPN, CDR2 SVGIG (reference sequence). V lost 7 bases and J lost 0, with 13 bases in between. The CDR3 contains 14 residues. CDR3 DNA: TGTGCCTCCACAGGACGTCTCTCTGGAAACACCATATATTTT. It encodes CASTGRLSGNTIYF.

The chain uses TRBV12-3 or TRBV12-4 and TRBJ1-1; possible D gene TRBD1, 5 bases. CDR3 length equals 13 residues. The V and J ends lost 6 bases and 5 bases respectively, with 13 bases between them. The CDR3 DNA sequence: TGTGCCAGCAGCAGGGTTTGGGGTACTGAAGCTTTCTTT. This gives the protein CASSRVWGTEAFF.

This sequence joins TRBV3-1 (or the pseudogene TRBV3-2) and TRBJ1-5; D is possibly TRBD1 (6 bases). From germline, CDR1 is LGHDT and CDR2 YNNKEL (reference sequence). The V and J ends lost 0 bases and 4 bases respectively, with 13 bases between them. This CDR3 has 16 amino acids. CDR3 nucleotides: TGTGCCAGCAGCCAAGATAGCAGGGGAGGAAATCAGCCCCAGCATTTT. Translation gives CASSQDSRGGNQPQHF.

The gene calls are TRBV6-1 and TRBJ1-1; no clear D gene. Trimming left V 2 bases short and J 7 bases short, with 8 bases between. Germline V gene sequence: CDR1 MNHNS, CDR2 SASEGT. CDR3 size: 12 residues. CDR3 protein: CASSEIGDEAFF. The CDR3 region has the DNA TGTGCCAGCAGTGAAATAGGCGATGAAGCTTTCTTT.

The CDR3 DNA sequence: TGTGCCAGGGAGCACTCCTACGAGCAGTACGTC. Residues: CAREHSYEQYV. This chain uses TRBV7-6 with TRBJ2-7; unclear D gene. This CDR3 spans 11 amino acids. Between the trimmed V and J ends, which lost 9 bases and 0 bases, there was a span of 6 bases. The germline V gene has CDR1 SGHVS and CDR2 FNYEAQ.

This clone was found a few times. The rearrangement joins TRBV2 to TRBJ2-7; D gene uncertain. Germline V gene sequence: CDR1 SNHLY, CDR2 FYNNEI. The CDR3 is made up of 13 amino acids. V was shortened by 8 bases and J by 1 base, with 12 bases between the two germline ends. CDR3 coding DNA: TGTGCCAGCGGAACGGCGTCGTCCTACGAGCAGTACTTC. Amino acid sequence: CASGTASSYEQYF.

The chain joins TRBV19 to TRBJ1-5; D call uncertain. CDR3 length equals 15 residues. Trimming removed 5 bases at V and 0 bases at J, with 11 bases between. Per the germline V gene, CDR1 is LNHDA and CDR2 is SQIVND (reference sequence). For the CDR3, the DNA is TGTGCCAGTAGTGTCAGTGTTTATAGCAATCAGCCCCAGCATTTT. Residues: CASSVSVYSNQPQHF.

The chain has TRBV20-1 and TRBJ1-1; no definite D call. The CDR3 length is 11 residues. V dropped 4 bases and J dropped 1 base, with 4 bases sitting between them. The germline CDR1 and CDR2 sequences are DFQATT and SNEGSKA (reference sequence). Written as DNA, the CDR3 is TGCAGTGCTACAGGGAACACTGAAGCTTTCTTT. Translating gives CSATGNTEAFF.

CDR3 coding DNA: TGTGCCAGCAGTTACTCGGACAGCGGGGGAAATGAGCAGTTCTTC. As protein: CASSYSDSGGNEQFF. V is TRBV6-5 and J is TRBJ2-1; 8 positions agree with TRBD2. The germline gives CDR1 MNHEY, CDR2 SVGAGI. Trimming cost V 0 bases and J 7 bases; bases outside gene matches: 5. CDR3 size: 15 residues.

The rearrangement links TRBV5-4 to TRBJ1-2; a possible D gene is TRBD1 (6 bases). CDR3 length equals 13 residues. V lost 3 bases and J 5 bases, leaving 11 bases between the germline ends. Looked up from germline, CDR1 is SGHNT and CDR2 is YYREEE (reference sequence). CDR3 sequence (DNA): TGTGCCAGCAGCTCGGGGGCGCAATATGGCTACACCTTC. Residues: CASSSGAQYGYTF.